Below are 10 T cell receptor beta chains sequenced from a single sample in a study of control samples from healthy donors and cancer patients. Sequenced by immunoSEQ multiplex PCR; TCRdb stores in-frame clones only, minus some. The sample records approximately 70,000 clones, about 90% being singletons. The specimen sequenced was blood. All receptors come from a woman aged 50 to 60 in good health.

The V call is TRBV29-1, the J call TRBJ1-4; TRBD1 might be the D (5 bases). The CDR3 extends over 12 amino acids. Germline V gene sequence: CDR1 SQVTM, CDR2 ANQGSEA. Trimming removed 7 bases at V and 5 bases at J, with 11 bases between. The CDR3 sequence is CSATETNEKLFF. The DNA of the CDR3 is TGCAGCGCGACAGAGACAAATGAAAAACTGTTTTTT.

The chain has TRBV27 and TRBJ2-3; 7 nucleotides align to TRBD2. The V gene's germline CDR1 is MNHEY and CDR2 SMNVEV (reference sequence). V trimming: 7 bases; J trimming: 3 bases; junction bases outside the gene matches: 10. The CDR3 consists of 15 residues. As DNA, the CDR3 is TGTGCCAGCACTGGCGGAGGCGGGAGAACAGATACGCAGTATTTT. Its protein product is CASTGGGGRTDTQYF.

The rearrangement joins TRBV30 to TRBJ1-4; tentative D call: TRBD1 (5 bases). Trimming removed 0 bases at V and 10 bases at J, with 15 bases between. Germline V gene sequence: CDR1 GTSNPN, CDR2 SVGIG (reference sequence). The CDR3 is 14 residues long. The CDR3 DNA follows: TGTGCCTGGAGTGTCGGAGACAGTAAACGAAAACTGTTTTTT. It is translated as CAWSVGDSKRKLFF.

CDR3 coding DNA: TGTGCCTGGAGTGTTGGGCGCTCTGGAAACACCATATATTTT. Translating gives CAWSVGRSGNTIYF. V gene TRBV30 combines with J gene TRBJ1-3; D remains ambiguous. Germline V gene sequence: CDR1 GTSNPN, CDR2 SVGIG (reference sequence). The CDR3 length is 14 residues. V lost 0 bases, J lost 0 bases, and 6 bases lay in between.

This chain joins TRBV19 and TRBJ2-7, with D possibly TRBD2 on 6 matching bases. The CDR3 has 15 amino acids. V was trimmed by 3 bases and J by 1 base, leaving 13 bases between them. Per germline, CDR1 LNHDA and CDR2 SQIVND (reference sequence). The CDR3 DNA sequence: TGTGCCAGTAGTATTTCGGCTAGCGCTTCCTACGAGCAGTACTTC. Its protein product is CASSISASASYEQYF. The full variable domain, completed using reference TRBV19 and TRBJ2-7, is DGGITQSPKYLFRKEGQNVTLSCEQNLNHDAMYWYRQDPGQGLRLIYYSQIVNDFQKGDIAEGYSVSREKKESFPLTVTSAQKNPTAFYLCASSISASASYEQYFGPGTRLTVT.

The chain is built from TRBV10-3 and TRBJ2-7; the match to TRBD2 covers 7 bases. The CDR3 totals 16 residues. Germline loops: CDR1 ENHRY, CDR2 SYGVKD. Trimming removed 0 bases from V and 3 bases from J; junction bases left unmatched: 8. The CDR3, as DNA: TGTGCCATCAGTGAGTCGGGTGTCGGGGACTACTACGAGCAGTACTTC. It codes for CAISESGVGDYYEQYF.

This clone came up once. The rearrangement links TRBV9 to TRBJ1-1; no clear D. Germline V gives CDR1 SGDLS, CDR2 YYNGEE. The CDR3 totals 17 residues. Between the trimmed V and J ends, which lost 0 bases and 1 base, there was a span of 16 bases. CDR3 residues: CASSVAAGGWGNTEAFF. DNA of the CDR3: TGTGCCAGCAGCGTAGCTGCGGGAGGATGGGGGAACACTGAAGCTTTCTTT.

The rearrangement links TRBV29-1 to TRBJ1-1, with 9 bases matching TRBD1. CDR3 length equals 13 residues. Germline trimming cut 8 bases from V and 4 bases from J; bases unmatched to any gene: 8. Germline V lookup: CDR1 SQVTM, CDR2 ANQGSEA. DNA of the CDR3: TGCAGCACGAAACAGGGGGCTGGCACTGAAGCTTTCTTT. As protein: CSTKQGAGTEAFF.

The V gene is TRBV9, the J gene TRBJ2-1, with TRBD2 identical over 11 bases. With 2 bases clipped from V and 3 bases from J, the junction kept 4 bases outside the gene matches. Per germline, CDR1 SGDLS and CDR2 YYNGEE. The CDR3 spans 16 residues. CDR3 sequence: CASSVSTSGVYNEQFF. CDR3 DNA: TGTGCCAGCAGCGTGTCGACTAGCGGGGTCTACAATGAGCAGTTCTTC.

The chain couples TRBV19 to TRBJ1-1, with D possibly TRBD1 on 6 matching bases. With 5 bases removed from V and 2 bases from J, the gap between germline ends came to 15 bases. This CDR3 has 15 residues. Germline-derived CDR1 and CDR2 are LNHDA and SQIVND (reference sequence). CDR3 sequence: CASSVRSTGNTEAFF. The CDR3 DNA follows: TGTGCCAGTAGTGTCCGCTCGACAGGCAACACTGAAGCTTTCTTT.